This T cell receptor beta chain comes out of a study of shared clonotypes between healthy human individuals. Germline V lookup: CDR1 SNHLY, CDR2 FYNNEI. Trimming left V 8 bases short and J 1 base short, with 9 bases between. The length of the CDR3 is 14 residues. The sample holds one count of this clone. This table comes from immunoSEQ multiplex PCR, and its TCRdb copy is limited to in-frame clones, with some not included. The sample includes roughly 650,000 clones, roughly 97% seen only once; the top ten take about 0.057%. The specimen was naive CD4+ T cells sorted from blood. The subset denotes: CD45RA+ positively selected. The V and J genes are TRBV2 and TRBJ2-6, with no clear D. This clonotype originated in a woman in her 30s in good health. CDR3 bases: TGTGCCAGCCCGGCCGAATCTGGGGCCAACGTCCTGACTTTC. Encoded protein: CASPAESGANVLTF.